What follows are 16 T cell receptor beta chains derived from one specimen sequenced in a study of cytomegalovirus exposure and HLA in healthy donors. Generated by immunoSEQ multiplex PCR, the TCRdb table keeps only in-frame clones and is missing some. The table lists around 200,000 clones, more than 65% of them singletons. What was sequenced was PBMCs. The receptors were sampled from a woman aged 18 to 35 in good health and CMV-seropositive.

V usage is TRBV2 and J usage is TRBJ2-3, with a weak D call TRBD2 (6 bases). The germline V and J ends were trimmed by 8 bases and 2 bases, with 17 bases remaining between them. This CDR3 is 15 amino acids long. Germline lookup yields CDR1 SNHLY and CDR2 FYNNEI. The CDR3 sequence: CASLEGTIYTDTQYF. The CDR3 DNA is TGTGCCAGCTTGGAGGGAACCATTTACACAGATACGCAGTATTTT. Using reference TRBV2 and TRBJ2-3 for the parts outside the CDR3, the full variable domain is EPEVTQTPSHQVTQMGQEVILRCVPISNHLYFYWYRQILGQKVEFLVSFYNNEISEKSEIFDDQFSVERPDGSNFTLKIRSTKLEDSAMYFCASLEGTIYTDTQYFGPGTRLTVL.

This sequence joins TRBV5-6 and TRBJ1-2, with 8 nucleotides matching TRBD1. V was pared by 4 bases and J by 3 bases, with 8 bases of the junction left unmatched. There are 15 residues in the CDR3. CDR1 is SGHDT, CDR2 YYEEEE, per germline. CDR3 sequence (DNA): TGTGCCAGCAGCACCCAGGGGGCACTTCACTATGGCTACACCTTC. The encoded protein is CASSTQGALHYGYTF.

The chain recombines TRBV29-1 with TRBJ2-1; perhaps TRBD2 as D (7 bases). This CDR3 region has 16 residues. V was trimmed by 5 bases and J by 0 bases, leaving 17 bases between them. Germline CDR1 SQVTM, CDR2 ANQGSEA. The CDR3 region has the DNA TGCAGCGTTAGATGGGCGGGGGCAAGCTCCTACAATGAGCAGTTCTTC. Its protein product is CSVRWAGASSYNEQFF.

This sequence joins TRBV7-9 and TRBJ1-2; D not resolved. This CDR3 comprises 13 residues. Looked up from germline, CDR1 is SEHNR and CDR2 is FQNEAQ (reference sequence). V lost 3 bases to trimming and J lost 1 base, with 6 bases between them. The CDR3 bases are TGTGCCAGCAGCTTTTCCCTTAACTATGGCTACACCTTC. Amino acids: CASSFSLNYGYTF.

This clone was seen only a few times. The CDR3 DNA sequence: TGTGCCAGCTCACGACGCGCGGACACTGAAGCTTTCTTT. It specifies CASSRRADTEAFF. V gene TRBV18 combines with J gene TRBJ1-1; D gene uncertain. The CDR3 is 13 amino acids. Germline CDR1 reads KGHSH; CDR2 reads LQKENI. The V end lost 4 bases, the J end lost 3 bases, and 9 bases lay between the germline ends.

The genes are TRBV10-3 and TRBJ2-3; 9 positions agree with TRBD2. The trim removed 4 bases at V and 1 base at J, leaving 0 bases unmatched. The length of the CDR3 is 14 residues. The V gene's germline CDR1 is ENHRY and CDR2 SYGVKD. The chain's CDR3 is CAISGTSGTDTQYF. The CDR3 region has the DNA TGTGCCATCAGTGGGACTAGCGGCACAGATACGCAGTATTTT.

CDR3 bases: TGCGCCAGCAGCTGGACAGTCACAGATACGCAGTATTTT. This encodes CASSWTVTDTQYF. The V and J genes are TRBV5-1 and TRBJ2-3; D is perhaps TRBD1 (6 bases). The CDR3 has 13 amino acids. From germline, CDR1 is SGHRS and CDR2 YFSETQ. V dropped 3 bases and J dropped 2 bases, with 7 bases sitting between them. Together with reference TRBV5-1 and TRBJ2-3, the CDR3 gives the full variable domain: KAGVTQTPRYLIKTRGQQVTLSCSPISGHRSVSWYQQTPGQGLQFLFEYFSETQRNKGNFPGRFSGRQFSNSRSEMNVSTLELGDSALYLCASSWTVTDTQYFGPGTRLTVL.

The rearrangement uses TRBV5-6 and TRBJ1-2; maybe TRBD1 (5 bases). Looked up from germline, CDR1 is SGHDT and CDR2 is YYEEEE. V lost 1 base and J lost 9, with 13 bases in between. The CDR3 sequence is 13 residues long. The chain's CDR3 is CASSLTGQDSYTF. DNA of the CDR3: TGTGCCAGCAGCTTGACAGGCCAGGATAGCTACACCTTC.

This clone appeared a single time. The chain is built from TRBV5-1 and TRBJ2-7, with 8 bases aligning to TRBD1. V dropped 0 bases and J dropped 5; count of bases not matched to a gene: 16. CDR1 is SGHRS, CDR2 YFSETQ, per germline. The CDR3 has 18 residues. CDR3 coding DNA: TGCGCCAGCAGCTTGGAATTAGGGGTACGACAGGGGAAGAACGAGCAGTACTTC. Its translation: CASSLELGVRQGKNEQYF.

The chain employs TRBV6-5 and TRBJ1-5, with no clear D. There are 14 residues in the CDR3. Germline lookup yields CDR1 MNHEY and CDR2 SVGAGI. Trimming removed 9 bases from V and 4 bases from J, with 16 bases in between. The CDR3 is CASSVASRNQPQHF. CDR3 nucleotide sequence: TGTGCCAGTTCGGTGGCGTCTAGGAATCAGCCCCAGCATTTT.

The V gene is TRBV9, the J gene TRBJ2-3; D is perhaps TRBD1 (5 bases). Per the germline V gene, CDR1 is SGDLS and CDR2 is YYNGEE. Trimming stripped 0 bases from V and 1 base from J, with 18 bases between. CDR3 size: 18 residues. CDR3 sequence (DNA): TGTGCCAGCAGCGTAGCTTCAGGGTGGCTAATGGGCACAGATACGCAGTATTTT. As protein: CASSVASGWLMGTDTQYF.

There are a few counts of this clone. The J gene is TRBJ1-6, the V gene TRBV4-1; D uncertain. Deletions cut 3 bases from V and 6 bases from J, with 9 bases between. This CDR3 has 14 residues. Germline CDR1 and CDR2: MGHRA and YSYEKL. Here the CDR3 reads CASSHYQVNSPLHF. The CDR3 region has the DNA TGCGCCAGCAGCCATTATCAGGTTAATTCACCCCTCCACTTT.

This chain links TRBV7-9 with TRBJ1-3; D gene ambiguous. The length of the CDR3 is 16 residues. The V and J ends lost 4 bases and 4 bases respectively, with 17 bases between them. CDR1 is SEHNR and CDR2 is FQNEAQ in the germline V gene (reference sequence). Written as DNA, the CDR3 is TGTGCCAGCAGCTCGGCCTCGGTGGGCCCCGGAAACACCATATATTTT. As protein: CASSSASVGPGNTIYF.

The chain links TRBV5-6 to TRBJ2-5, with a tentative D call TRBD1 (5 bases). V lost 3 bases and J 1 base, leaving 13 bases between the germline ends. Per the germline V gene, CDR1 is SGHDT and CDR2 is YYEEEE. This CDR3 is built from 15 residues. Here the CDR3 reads CASSSRRVTQETQYF. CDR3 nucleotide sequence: TGTGCCAGCAGCTCGCGCAGGGTGACCCAAGAGACCCAGTACTTC.

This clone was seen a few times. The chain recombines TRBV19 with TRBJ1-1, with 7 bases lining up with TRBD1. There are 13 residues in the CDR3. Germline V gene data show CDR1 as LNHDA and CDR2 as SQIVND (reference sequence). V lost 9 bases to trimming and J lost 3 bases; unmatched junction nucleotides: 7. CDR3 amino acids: CASADRFDTEAFF. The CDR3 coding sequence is TGTGCCAGCGCGGACAGGTTCGACACTGAAGCTTTCTTT.

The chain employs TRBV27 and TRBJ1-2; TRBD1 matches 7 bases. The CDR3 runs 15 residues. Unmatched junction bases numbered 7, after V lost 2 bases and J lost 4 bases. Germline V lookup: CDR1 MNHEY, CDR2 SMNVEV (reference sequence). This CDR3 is CASSLPRQGSYGYTF. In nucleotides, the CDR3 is TGTGCCAGCAGTTTACCCCGACAGGGTTCCTATGGCTACACCTTC.